Listed below are T cell receptor beta chains from one sample, sequenced in a study of PD-L1 blockade in urothelial cancer. Measured with immunoSEQ multiplex PCR; TCRdb has only the in-frame clones, and not every one. The sample carries approximately 36,000 clones, around 84% recorded once. This specimen consisted of PBMCs, obtained around atezolizumab (anti-PD-L1) treatment. These receptors all stem from a man aged 40-49 years with urothelial cancer. Both conserved end residues are part of each CDR3. D genes are given only for firm matches. The size entry is marked missing in some rows and otherwise reads once, few, many or a size class.

TRBD1 . TRBJ2-5 TRBV5-1 TGCGCCAGCAGCGGAGCAAGGACAGGTAACCAAGAGACCCAGTACTTC CASSGARTGNQETQYF
TRBD1 . TRBJ1-2 TRBV11-2 TGTGCCAGCAGCTTGTGGACAGGGAGAGATGGCTACACCTTC CASSLWTGRDGYTF
. . TRBJ2-5 TRBV7-2 TGTGCCAGCAGCTTAAGCATAGAGACCCAGTACTTC CASSLSIETQYF
TRBD2 . TRBJ2-1 TRBV6-6 TGTGCCAGCAGTCGACTAGCGAGCTCCTACAATGAGCAGTTCTTC CASSRLASSYNEQFF
TRBD2 . TRBJ2-7 TRBV30 TGTGCCTGGAGTTGGGGCGAGCGGGGCTACTACGAGCAGTACTTC CAWSWGERGYYEQYF
TRBD2 . TRBJ2-2 TRBV11-2 TGTGCCAGCAGCCACCCGAGAATACTAGCGGGAGGGCCAAGGGAGCTGTTTTTT CASSHPRILAGGPRELFF
TRBD2 . TRBJ2-5 TRBV7-3 TGTGCCAGCAGCACCGGGACTAGCGGGTCCTCAGAGACCCAGTACTTC CASSTGTSGSSETQYF
. . TRBJ1-3 TRBV5-3 TGTGCCAGAAGCCCTACGGTAGGGGGTTTTGGAAACACCATATATTTT CARSPTVGGFGNTIYF
TRBD2 . TRBJ2-1 TRBV6-5 TGTGCCAGCAGTCGTGGCGGGAGGCCCAACAATGAGCAGTTCTTC CASSRGGRPNNEQFF
. . TRBJ1-3 TRBV6-1 TGTGCCAGCAGTGCCGGGAGCTCTGGAAACACCATATATTTT CASSAGSSGNTIYF
. . TRBJ2-7 TRBV7-8 TGTGCCAGCAGCAAAAAACCCCGCGACTTATGGGTCTACGAGCAGTACTTC CASSKKPRDLWVYEQYF
. . TRBJ1-1 TRBV5-4 TGTGCCAGCAGCTGGGGACAGAACACTGAAGCTTTCTTT CASSWGQNTEAFF
TRBD1 . TRBJ2-1 TRBV5-1 TGCGCCAGCAGCTTGCTAGGGGGCACCTACAATGAGCAGTTCTTC CASSLLGGTYNEQFF
TRBD1 . TRBJ2-3 TRBV2 TGTGCCAGCGGAGTAGGACAGGGGTCAGATACGCAGTATTTT CASGVGQGSDTQYF
. few TRBJ1-1 TRBV30 TGTGCCTGGCAAACAAACACTGAAGCTTTCTTT CAWQTNTEAFF
TRBD2 . TRBJ2-1 TRBV29-1 TGCAGCGTTGAATCCTCGGGACTAGCGGGAGGGCTGGATGAGCAGTTCTTC CSVESSGLAGGLDEQFF
. . TRBJ2-2 TRBV7-9 TGTGCCACCACCCTGGGCGGGGACTCCGGGGAGCTGTTTTTT CATTLGGDSGELFF
. . TRBJ2-2 TRBV9 TGTGCCAGCAGCGTGATCGACAGATTAAACACCGGGGAGCTGTTTTTT CASSVIDRLNTGELFF
. . TRBJ2-1 TRBV28 TGTGCCAGCAGTCAGGTGAATGAGCAGTTCTTC CASSQVNEQFF
. . TRBJ2-1 TRBV11-2 TGTGCCAGCAGCTTAGTCGTAGGGGGGGGCAATGAGCAGTTCTTC CASSLVVGGGNEQFF
TRBD2 . TRBJ2-7 TRBV4-1 TGCGCCAGCAGACAACAAACTAGCGGGTCTTCCTACGAGCAGTACTTC CASRQQTSGSSYEQYF
. . TRBJ2-1 TRBV21-1 TGTGCCAGGGGGGGTTGGGAAAATGAGCAGTTCTTC CARGGWENEQFF
TRBD1 once TRBJ2-7 TRBV28 TGTGCCAGCAGTCAGGGGGCTTGGGGGGCCTACGAGCAGTACTTC CASSQGAWGAYEQYF
. . TRBJ1-3 TRBV10-3 TGTGCCATCAGTGAAACGAGCTCTGGAAACACCATATATTTT CAISETSSGNTIYF
. . TRBJ1-3 TRBV11-2 TGTGCCAGCAGCTTAGATTCACACCCTGGAAACACCATATATTTT CASSLDSHPGNTIYF
. . TRBJ1-5 TRBV28 TGTGCCAGCACAACTACCAACAATCAGCCCCAGCATTTT CASTTTNNQPQHF
. . TRBJ2-2 TRBV9 TGTGCCAGCAGCCTGGTCCCAGAAACGAACACCGGGGAGCTGTTTTTT CASSLVPETNTGELFF
. . TRBJ2-2 TRBV21-1 TGTGCCGGAGGGCTAGCGGGAGAAACGAACACCGGGGAGCTGTTTTTT CAGGLAGETNTGELFF
. . TRBJ2-2 TRBV9 TGTGCCAGCAGCGTAGCTACAGACGCCGGGGAGCTGTTTTTT CASSVATDAGELFF
. few TRBJ2-5 TRBV10-2 TGCGCCAGCAGCCATTTGGAGACCCAGTACTTC CASSHLETQYF
. . TRBJ1-1 TRBV11-1 TGTGCCAGCAGCTTGGGACTCACGAACACTGAAGCTTTCTTT CASSLGLTNTEAFF
. . TRBJ1-5 TRBV6-1 TGTGCCAGCACCCCACAATACAATCAGCCCCAGCATTTT CASTPQYNQPQHF
. once TRBJ1-1 TRBV18 TGTGCCAGCTCACCAGGGGCGAACACTGAAGCTTTCTTT CASSPGANTEAFF
TRBD1 . TRBJ1-1 TRBV6-6 TGTGCCAGCAGATCATCCGGGACAGGGGCTTTCTTT CASRSSGTGAFF
TRBD1 . TRBJ2-1 TRBV7-7 TGTGCTAGCAGCAGGATCGGGACAGGGAAGGGCAATGAGCAGTTCTTC CASSRIGTGKGNEQFF